The 10 T cell receptor beta chains reported below all come from one sample, sequenced in a study of blood T cell repertoires in COVID-19. Libraries were prepared by immunoSEQ multiplex PCR; TCRdb keeps only in-frame clonotypes and omits some of them. The sample contains more than 110,000 clones, less than 90% of which appear only once. The sequenced sample consisted of PBMCs or T cells enriched from blood (not recorded which). The receptors here all came from a man aged 35-49 years with acute COVID-19.

V and J are TRBV10-1 and TRBJ2-5, with 8 positions matching TRBD2. The CDR3 consists of 14 residues. The junction had 2 bases not matched to a gene; V was cut back by 3 bases and J by 2 bases. CDR1 and CDR2 (germline): WNHNN, SYGVQD (reference sequence). CDR3: CASSEGLAQETQYF. The CDR3 DNA is TGCGCCAGCAGTGAAGGACTAGCACAAGAGACCCAGTACTTC.

This rearrangement joins TRBV11-2 to TRBJ2-7, with 9 bases fitting TRBD1. Trimming took 5 bases from V and 4 from J; bases not matched to a gene: 12. Germline CDR1 reads SGHAT; CDR2 reads FQNNGV. The CDR3 has 16 residues. CDR3 region: CASSRAGTGRSYEQYF. CDR3 nucleotide sequence: TGTGCCAGCAGCCGGGCCGGGACAGGGCGTTCGTACGAGCAGTACTTC.

This clone was seen only a few times. The genes are TRBV9 and TRBJ2-1; weak D call: TRBD1 (6 bases). The germline V gene has CDR1 SGDLS and CDR2 YYNGEE. The length of the CDR3 is 16 residues. The V and J ends lost 3 bases and 5 bases respectively, with 18 bases between them. The CDR3 region is CASSAQGKGLHNEQFF. The CDR3 DNA reads as TGTGCCAGCAGCGCCCAGGGGAAAGGGCTACACAATGAGCAGTTCTTC.

CDR3 nucleotide sequence: TGTGCCAGCAGCCAATGGGCCACCGGGGAGCTGTTTTTT. Its protein is CASSQWATGELFF. The chain links TRBV14 to TRBJ2-2, with unresolved D. This CDR3 contains 13 residues. Trimming removed 2 bases from V and 4 bases from J, with 5 bases in between. From germline, CDR1 is SGHDN and CDR2 FVKESK.

The chain carries TRBV28 and TRBJ1-4; D ambiguous. Germline CDR1 is MDHEN and CDR2 is SYDVKM. This CDR3 comprises 17 residues. V lost 2 bases to trimming and J lost 0 bases, with 13 bases between them. CDR3 sequence (DNA): TGTGCCAGCAGTTTAATAGGAGGGTTCGCAACTAATGAAAAACTGTTTTTT. Translating it yields CASSLIGGFATNEKLFF.

The chain combines TRBV2 with TRBJ1-5; 7 bases line up with TRBD1. Germline CDR1 SNHLY, CDR2 FYNNEI. The CDR3 sequence is 13 residues long. V shed 8 bases and J 7 bases; nucleotides not matched to a gene: 8. CDR3 amino acids: CASHQDRRQPQHF. CDR3 in DNA: TGTGCCAGCCACCAGGACAGGCGCCAGCCCCAGCATTTT.

This chain links TRBV5-1 with TRBJ2-2; 10 nucleotides agree with TRBD2. This CDR3 region has 17 residues. CDR1 is SGHRS, CDR2 YFSETQ, per germline. With 4 bases clipped from V and 5 bases from J, the junction kept 11 bases outside the gene matches. The CDR3 loop reads CASSGVLAGLGTGELFF. CDR3 DNA: TGCGCCAGCAGCGGCGTACTAGCGGGGCTAGGAACCGGGGAGCTGTTTTTT.

This chain connects TRBV28 to TRBJ1-6; 8 nucleotides line up with TRBD1. V shed 3 bases, J shed 10 bases, and the junction held 5 bases outside the gene matches. The CDR3 is made up of 14 amino acids. CDR1 is MDHEN, CDR2 SYDVKM, per germline. The CDR3 region has the DNA TGTGCCAGCAGTTTGGACAGGGTCGGGTCACCCCTCCACTTT. Protein product: CASSLDRVGSPLHF. The full variable domain, in which reference TRBV28 and TRBJ1-6 provide the parts outside the CDR3, is DVKVTQSSRYLVKRTGEKVFLECVQDMDHENMFWYRQDPGLGLRLIYFSYDVKMKEKGDIPEGYSVSREKKERFSLILESASTNQTSMYLCASSLDRVGSPLHFGNGTRLTVT.

The chain links TRBV7-2 to TRBJ2-5; 7 nucleotides agree with TRBD1. The CDR3 loop spans 16 amino acids. V shed 0 bases and J 3 bases; nucleotides not matched to a gene: 7. Germline CDR1 and CDR2: SGHTA and FQGNSA. The CDR3 DNA sequence: TGTGCCAGCAGCTTAGCGGGCACAGGGGTCGAAGAGACCCAGTACTTC. This gives the protein CASSLAGTGVEETQYF.

The chain employs TRBV6-6 and TRBJ2-5; no reliable D call. The CDR3 has 14 amino acids. Germline CDR1 MNHNY, CDR2 SVGAGI (reference sequence). V lost 4 bases, J lost 1 base, and 10 bases lay in between. CDR3 in amino acids: CASSWFDIQETQYF. CDR3 sequence (DNA): TGTGCCAGCAGTTGGTTTGACATCCAAGAGACCCAGTACTTC.